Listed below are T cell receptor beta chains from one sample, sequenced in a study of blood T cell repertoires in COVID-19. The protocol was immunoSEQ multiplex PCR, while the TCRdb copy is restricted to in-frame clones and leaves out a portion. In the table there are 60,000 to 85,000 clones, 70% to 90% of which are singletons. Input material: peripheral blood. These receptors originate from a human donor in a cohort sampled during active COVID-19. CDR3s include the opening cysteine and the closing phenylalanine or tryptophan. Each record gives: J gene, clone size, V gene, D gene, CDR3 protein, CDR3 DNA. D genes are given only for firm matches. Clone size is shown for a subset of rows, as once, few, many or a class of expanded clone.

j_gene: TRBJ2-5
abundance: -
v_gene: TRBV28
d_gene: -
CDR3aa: CASVPGQGETQYF
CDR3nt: TGTGCCAGCGTACCGGGGCAGGGGGAGACCCAGTACTTC

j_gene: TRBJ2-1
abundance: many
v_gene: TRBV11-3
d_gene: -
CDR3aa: CASSHRTAGYNEQFF
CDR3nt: TGTGCCAGCAGTCATCGGACAGCCGGGTACAATGAGCAGTTCTTC

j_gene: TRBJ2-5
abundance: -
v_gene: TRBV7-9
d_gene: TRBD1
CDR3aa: CASSSGDRDTETQYF
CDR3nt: TGTGCCAGCAGCTCAGGGGACAGGGACACGGAGACCCAGTACTTC

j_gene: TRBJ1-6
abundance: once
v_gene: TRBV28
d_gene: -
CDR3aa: CASREGGDSPLHF
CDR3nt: TGTGCCAGCCGTGAAGGGGGGGATTCACCCCTCCACTTT

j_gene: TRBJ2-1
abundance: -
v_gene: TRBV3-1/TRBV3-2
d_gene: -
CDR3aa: CASSQGPTAVSSYNEQFF
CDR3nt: TGTGCCAGCAGCCAAGGGCCTACTGCGGTTAGCTCCTACAATGAGCAGTTCTTC

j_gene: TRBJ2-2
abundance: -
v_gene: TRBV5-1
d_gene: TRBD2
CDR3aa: CASSSSGGLGAGELFF
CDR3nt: TGCGCCAGCAGCTCTAGCGGGGGGCTAGGAGCCGGGGAGCTGTTTTTT

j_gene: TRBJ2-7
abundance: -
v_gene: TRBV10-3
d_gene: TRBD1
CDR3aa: CAIRRQGDAYEQYF
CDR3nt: TGTGCCATCAGGAGACAGGGGGATGCCTACGAGCAGTACTTC

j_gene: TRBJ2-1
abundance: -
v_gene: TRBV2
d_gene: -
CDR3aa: CASRPLGSRNNEQFF
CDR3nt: TGTGCCAGCAGGCCTCTAGGTTCTCGGAACAATGAGCAGTTCTTC

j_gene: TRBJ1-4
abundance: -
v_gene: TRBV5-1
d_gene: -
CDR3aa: CASSSRTGDGEKLFF
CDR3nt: TGCGCCAGCAGCTCGAGAACGGGGGACGGTGAAAAACTGTTTTTT

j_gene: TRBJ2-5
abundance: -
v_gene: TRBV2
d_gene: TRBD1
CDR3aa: CASSEGTGANGETQYF
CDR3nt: TGTGCCAGCAGTGAAGGGACAGGGGCCAACGGGGAGACCCAGTACTTC

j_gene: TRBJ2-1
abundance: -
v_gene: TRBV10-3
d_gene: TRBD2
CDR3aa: CAISRTSGGVSGYNEQFF
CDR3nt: TGTGCCATCAGCCGGACTAGCGGGGGGGTCAGTGGGTACAATGAGCAGTTCTTC

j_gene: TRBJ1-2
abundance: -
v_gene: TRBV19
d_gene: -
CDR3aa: CASSDTGNGYTF
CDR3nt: TGTGCCAGTAGCGACACAGGGAATGGCTACACCTTC

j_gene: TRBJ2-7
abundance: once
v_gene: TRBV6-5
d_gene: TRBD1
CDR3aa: CASTRDRGHEQYF
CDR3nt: TGTGCCAGCACTAGGGACAGGGGCCACGAGCAGTACTTC

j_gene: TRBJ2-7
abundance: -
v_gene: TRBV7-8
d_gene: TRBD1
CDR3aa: CASSLGSGQGHPYEQYF
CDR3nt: TGTGCCAGCAGCTTAGGGTCCGGACAGGGGCACCCCTACGAGCAGTACTTC

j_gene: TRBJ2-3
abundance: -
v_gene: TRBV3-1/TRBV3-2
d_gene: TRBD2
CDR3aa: CASSQDIRLAGGRVSTDTQYF
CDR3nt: TGTGCCAGCAGCCAAGATATTCGACTAGCGGGGGGGCGGGTGAGCACAGATACGCAGTATTTT

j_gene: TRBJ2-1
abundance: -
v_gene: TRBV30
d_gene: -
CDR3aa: CAWTGEAGKLYNEQFF
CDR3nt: TGTGCCTGGACTGGCGAAGCGGGTAAACTATACAATGAGCAGTTCTTC

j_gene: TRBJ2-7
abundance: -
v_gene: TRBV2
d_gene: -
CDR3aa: CASSEGQGGNEQYF
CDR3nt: TGTGCCAGCAGTGAAGGTCAGGGGGGTAACGAGCAGTACTTC

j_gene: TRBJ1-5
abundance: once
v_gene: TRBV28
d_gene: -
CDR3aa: CASRGRVDQPQHF
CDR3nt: TGTGCCAGCAGGGGCAGGGTGGATCAGCCCCAGCATTTT